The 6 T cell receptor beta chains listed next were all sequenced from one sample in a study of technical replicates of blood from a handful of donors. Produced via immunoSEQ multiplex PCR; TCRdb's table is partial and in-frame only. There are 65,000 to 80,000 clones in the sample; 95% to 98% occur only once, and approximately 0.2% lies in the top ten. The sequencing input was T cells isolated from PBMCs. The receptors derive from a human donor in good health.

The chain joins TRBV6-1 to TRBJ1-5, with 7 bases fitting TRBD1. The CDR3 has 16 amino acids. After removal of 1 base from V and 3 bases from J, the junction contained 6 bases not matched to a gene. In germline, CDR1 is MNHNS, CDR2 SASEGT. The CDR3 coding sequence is TGTGCCAGCAGTGAAGTCGGTGGGACAGACAATCAGCCCCAGCATTTT. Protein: CASSEVGGTDNQPQHF.

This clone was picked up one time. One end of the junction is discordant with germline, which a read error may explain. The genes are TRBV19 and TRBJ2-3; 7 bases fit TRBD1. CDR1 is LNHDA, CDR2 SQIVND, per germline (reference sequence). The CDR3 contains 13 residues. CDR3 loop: CASSLDREDTQYF. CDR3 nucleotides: TGTGCCAGTAGTCTAGACAGGGAAGATACGCAGTATTTT.

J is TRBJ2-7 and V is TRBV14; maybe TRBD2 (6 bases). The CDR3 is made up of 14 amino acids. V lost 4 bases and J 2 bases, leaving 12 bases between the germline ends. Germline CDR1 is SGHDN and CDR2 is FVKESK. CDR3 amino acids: CASSPGTPPYEQYF. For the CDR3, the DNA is TGTGCCAGCAGCCCCGGGACTCCGCCCTACGAGCAGTACTTC.

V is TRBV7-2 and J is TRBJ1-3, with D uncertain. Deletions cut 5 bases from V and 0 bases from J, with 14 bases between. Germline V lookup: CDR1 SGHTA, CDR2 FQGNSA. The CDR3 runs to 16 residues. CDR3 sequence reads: CASSRGSVFSGNTIYF. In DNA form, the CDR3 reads TGTGCCAGCAGCCGAGGGTCGGTATTCTCTGGAAACACCATATATTTT.

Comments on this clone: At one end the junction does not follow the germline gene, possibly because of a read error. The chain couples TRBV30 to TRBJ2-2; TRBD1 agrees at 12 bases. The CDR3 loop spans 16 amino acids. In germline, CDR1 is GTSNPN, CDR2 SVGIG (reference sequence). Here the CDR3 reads CAWSFPGTGGCRGAVF. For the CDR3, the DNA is TGTGCCTGGAGTTTTCCCGGGACAGGGGGCTGCCGGGGAGCTGTTTTT. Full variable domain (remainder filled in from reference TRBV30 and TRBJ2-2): SQTIHQWPATLVQPVGSPLSLECTVEGTSNPNLYWYRQAAGRGLQLLFYSVGIGQISSEVPQNLSASRPQDRQFILSSKKLLLSDSGFYLCAWSFPGTGGCRGAVFGEGSRLTVL.

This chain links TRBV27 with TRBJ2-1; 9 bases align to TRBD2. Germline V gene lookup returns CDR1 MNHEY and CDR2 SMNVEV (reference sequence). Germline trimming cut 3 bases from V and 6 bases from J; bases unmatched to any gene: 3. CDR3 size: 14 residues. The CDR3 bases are TGTGCCAGCAGTTTGGGGACTAGCCCCAATGAGCAGTTCTTC. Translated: CASSLGTSPNEQFF.